This T cell receptor beta chain was recovered during a study of control samples from healthy donors and cancer patients. Sequencing used immunoSEQ multiplex PCR; TCRdb keeps in-frame clones, though not all of them. The sample shows just over 80,000 clones, around 92% of them seen only once. This clone was observed a single time. The CDR3 sequence is 13 residues long. Germline V lookup: CDR1 SQVTM, CDR2 ANQGSEA. Trimming left V 4 bases short and J 7 bases short, with 16 bases between. This sequence joins TRBV29-1 and TRBJ1-1; D might be TRBD1 (5 bases). The receptor comes from a man aged 50-59 years in good health. The sequenced sample consisted of blood. DNA for the CDR3: TGCAGCGTTGGGCAGGGTGAAGTGGGTGAAGCTTTCTTT. Residues: CSVGQGEVGEAFF.